This T cell receptor beta chain was captured in a study of cytomegalovirus exposure and HLA in healthy donors. Study summary: A later analysis reported the same platform for the 120 validation repertoires and the 650 to 750 first-cohort repertoires.

Study results and limitations: Researchers reported that a few CMV-associated chains were confirmed in vitro as CMV antigen-specific. That first-cohort TCR clusters tended to co-occur in the 95 to 150 validation repertoires was found in a later analysis.

These donors were members of the roughly 110-subject validation cohort, a group separate from the roughly 670-subject first cohort. Generated by immunoSEQ multiplex PCR, the TCRdb table keeps only in-frame clones and is missing some. The sample comprises around 60,000 clones, more than 75% of which are singletons, and roughly 1% rests with the top ten. The CDR3 totals 17 residues. Trimming stripped 0 bases from V and 2 bases from J, with 14 bases between. The V gene's germline CDR1 is MGHRA and CDR2 YSYEKL. Note on this clone: Its matching antigen is unknown.

The source is a man aged 18 to 30 in good health and CMV-seronegative. The gene calls are TRBV4-1 and TRBJ2-1, with D perhaps matching TRBD2 (6 bases). Sequencing was carried out using PBMCs. For the CDR3, the DNA is TGCGCCAGCAGCCAAGAGTCGGGACTCACAACCTACAATGAGCAGTTCTTC. It translates to CASSQESGLTTYNEQFF.